This record covers a single T cell receptor beta chain. This sample is part of a study of control samples from healthy donors and cancer patients. The V gene's germline CDR1 is MNHEY and CDR2 SVGAGI. Unmatched junction bases numbered 5, after V lost 2 bases and J lost 8 bases. This CDR3 is built from 14 residues. Sequenced by immunoSEQ multiplex PCR; TCRdb stores in-frame clones only, minus some. The data hold some 150,000 clones, with approximately 91% observed a single time. The source material was blood. This sequence joins TRBV6-5 and TRBJ2-3, with TRBD2 matching 9 bases. The TCR comes from a man aged 30-40 years in good health. CDR3 nucleotides: TGTGCCAGCAGTTACGGCGGGGGGGCCGGTACGCAGTATTTT. It is translated as CASSYGGGAGTQYF.